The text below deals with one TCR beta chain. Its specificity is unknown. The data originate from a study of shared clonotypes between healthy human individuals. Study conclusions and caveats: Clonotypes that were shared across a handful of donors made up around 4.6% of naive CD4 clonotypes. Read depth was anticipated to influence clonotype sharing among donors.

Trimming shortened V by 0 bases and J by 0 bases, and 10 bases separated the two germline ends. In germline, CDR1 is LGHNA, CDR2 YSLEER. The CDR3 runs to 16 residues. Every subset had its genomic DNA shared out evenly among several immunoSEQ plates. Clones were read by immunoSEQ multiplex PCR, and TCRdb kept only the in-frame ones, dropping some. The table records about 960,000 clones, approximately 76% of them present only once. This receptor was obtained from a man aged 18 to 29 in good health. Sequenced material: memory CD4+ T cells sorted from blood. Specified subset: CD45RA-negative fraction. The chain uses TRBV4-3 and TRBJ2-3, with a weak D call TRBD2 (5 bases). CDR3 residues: CASSQDSGTSTDTQYF. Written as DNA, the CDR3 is TGCGCCAGCAGCCAAGATTCGGGAACTAGCACAGATACGCAGTATTTT.